This TCR beta chain was captured in a study of blood T cell repertoires in COVID-19. Across the study: T cells, B-cell-depleted T cells, or PBMCs supplied cDNA or gDNA.

CDR3 size: 14 residues. Germline CDR1 SGHTA, CDR2 FQGTGA. Trimming cost V 2 bases and J 6 bases, with 10 bases left between them. Per the authors' pipeline: For nucleated cells, counts were estimated from reference gene primer amplification. The repertoire was sequenced with immunoSEQ multiplex PCR; TCRdb's copy has only in-frame clones and lacks some. For V, J and clone size, that table is used; D and trimming come from the DNA. The sample gives some 240,000 clones, over 75% of which show up once; roughly 3% is in the top ten. Grouping used clinical history reported by participants in a survey and questionnaire.

The chain recombines TRBV7-3 with TRBJ2-2; no clear D gene. This clonotype originated in a woman aged 40 to 55 who had been exposed to COVID-19. The sample was PBMCs or T cells enriched from blood (not recorded which). CDR3 bases: TGTGCCAGCAGCTTATCGTTGGGCCCCGGGGAGCTGTTTTTT. The encoded protein is CASSLSLGPGELFF.